A single sample gave rise to the 11 T cell receptor beta chains below, sequenced in a study of radiotherapy plus CTLA-4 blockade in lung cancer. The repertoire was sequenced with immunoSEQ multiplex PCR; TCRdb's copy has only in-frame clones and lacks some. This sample yields approximately 85,000 clones, of which approximately 83% are seen a single time; 2% to 2.5% belongs to the top ten. The starting material was peripheral blood, obtained from a patient treated with radiotherapy plus ipilimumab. The receptors shown here come from a human donor with non-small cell lung cancer who had a partial response to radiotherapy plus ipilimumab.

The chain is built from TRBV5-6 and TRBJ1-5; D is ambiguous. V lost 0 bases to trimming and J lost 9 bases, with 7 bases between them. Germline V gene data show CDR1 as SGHDT and CDR2 as YYEEEE. The CDR3 loop spans 12 amino acids. This CDR3 is CASSLGYRPQHF. The CDR3 DNA reads as TGTGCCAGCAGCTTGGGCTACCGGCCCCAGCATTTT.

V and J are TRBV29-1 and TRBJ2-1; D perhaps matches TRBD2 (6 bases). Trimming took 8 bases from V and 15 from J, leaving 26 bases between them. There are 13 residues in the CDR3. Per the germline V gene, CDR1 is SQVTM and CDR2 is ANQGSEA. The CDR3 protein is CSFVPSALGLPFF. The CDR3 DNA reads TGCAGCTTTGTTCCTAGCGCCCTAGGCTTGCCGTTCTTC.

This clone has just one count. The chain employs TRBV28 and TRBJ2-7, with TRBD1 identical over 11 bases. The CDR3 sequence is 19 residues long. The V gene end was trimmed by 5 bases and the J gene end by 6 bases; junction bases not matched to a gene: 21. CDR1 MDHEN and CDR2 SYDVKM come from the germline V gene. The DNA of the CDR3 is TGTGCCAGCAGTCCCTCCTTTCTGGGGACAGGGGGTGTTCGGCGCGAGCAGTACTTC. Translating it yields CASSPSFLGTGGVRREQYF. Full variable domain (outside the CDR3, taken from reference TRBV28 and TRBJ2-7): DVKVTQSSRYLVKRTGEKVFLECVQDMDHENMFWYRQDPGLGLRLIYFSYDVKMKEKGDIPEGYSVSREKKERFSLILESASTNQTSMYLCASSPSFLGTGGVRREQYFGPGTRLTVT.

In DNA, the CDR3 is TGTGCCAGCAGCCCATGGGGGACAGGGGACGAGACCCAGTACTTC. This codes for CASSPWGTGDETQYF. The chain recombines TRBV14 with TRBJ2-5; 10 bases map to TRBD1. Trimming removed 4 bases from V and 5 bases from J; junction bases left unmatched: 7. This CDR3 region has 15 residues. Looked up from germline, CDR1 is SGHDN and CDR2 is FVKESK.

This clone was detected once. The chain uses TRBV28 and TRBJ2-7; D uncertain. Per germline, CDR1 MDHEN and CDR2 SYDVKM. The CDR3 has 13 residues. With 6 bases removed from V and 1 base from J, the gap between germline ends came to 10 bases. The CDR3 sequence: CASSTDTSYEQYF. DNA for the CDR3: TGTGCCAGCAGCACAGACACATCCTACGAGCAGTACTTC. Based on the CDR3 plus reference TRBV28 and TRBJ2-7, the full variable domain is DVKVTQSSRYLVKRTGEKVFLECVQDMDHENMFWYRQDPGLGLRLIYFSYDVKMKEKGDIPEGYSVSREKKERFSLILESASTNQTSMYLCASSTDTSYEQYFGPGTRLTVT.

The rearrangement uses TRBV28 and TRBJ2-3, with a tentative D call TRBD2 (5 bases). The germline gives CDR1 MDHEN, CDR2 SYDVKM. V was shortened by 7 bases and J by 0 bases, with 11 bases between the two germline ends. This CDR3 is 14 amino acids long. CDR3 protein: CASTSSGSTDTQYF. CDR3 bases: TGTGCCAGCACTTCCTCGGGGAGCACAGATACGCAGTATTTT.

V and J are TRBV28 and TRBJ1-1; 10 nucleotides line up with TRBD1. Germline assignment: CDR1 MDHEN and CDR2 SYDVKM. Trimming at V came to 4 bases and at J to 3 bases, leaving 5 bases not matched to a gene. CDR3 length equals 15 residues. CDR3: CASSSRDRGYTEAFF. CDR3 sequence (DNA): TGTGCCAGCAGTTCAAGGGACAGGGGCTACACTGAAGCTTTCTTT.

This clone appeared once. The CDR3 bases are TGTGCCAGCAGGAACAAGGACAGACCCTATGGCTACACCTTC. Residues: CASRNKDRPYGYTF. This sequence joins TRBV6-1 and TRBJ1-2; D is possibly TRBD1 (6 bases). The CDR3 sequence is 14 residues long. In germline, CDR1 is MNHNS, CDR2 SASEGT. V lost 6 bases, J lost 4 bases, and 15 bases lay in between.

The chain employs TRBV5-4 and TRBJ2-3; 8 bases line up with TRBD2. This CDR3 comprises 14 residues. J was trimmed by 5 bases and V by 4 bases; bases with no gene match: 6. Germline V gene sequence: CDR1 SGHNT, CDR2 YYREEE (reference sequence). DNA of the CDR3: TGTGCCAGCAGCCCCGGGGGGGTGGGAGATACGCAGTATTTT. Translating it yields CASSPGGVGDTQYF.

The J gene is TRBJ1-5, the V gene TRBV7-9; possibly TRBD1 for D (6 bases). V lost 0 bases and J 9 bases, leaving 6 bases between the germline ends. The germline V gene encodes CDR1 SEHNR and CDR2 FQNEAQ (reference sequence). There are 12 residues in the CDR3. The DNA for the CDR3 is TGTGCCAGCAGCTTAGCGGACAGGCCCCAGCATTTT. This codes for CASSLADRPQHF.

This chain links TRBV10-3 with TRBJ2-2; D remains unclear. This CDR3 has 12 amino acids. The germline gives CDR1 ENHRY, CDR2 SYGVKD. The V end lost 5 bases, the J end lost 4 bases, and 5 bases lay between the germline ends. Written as DNA, the CDR3 is TGTGCCATCAGTCCCGTCACCGGGGAGCTGTTTTTT. It encodes CAISPVTGELFF.